Presented here are 27 T cell receptor beta chains from one specimen sequenced in a study of regulatory T cells in long-lasting Graves disease. Time point reported: newly diagnosed GD, antithyroid drugs for less than 3 months. PBMC RNA was the source of the TCR library. Investigators prepared the TCR beta libraries by applying iRepertoire HTBI primers and Arm-PCR of CDR3 regions. MiXCR, run by TCRdb on the multiplex PCR reads, gives a single entry per CDR3 protein. The sample contains 440,000 or so distinct CDR3 sequences, more than 13% of which appear only once. Separately, the same data were catalogued under a study of T cells in Graves' hyperthyroidism and ophthalmopathy.

This material consisted of peripheral blood mononuclear cells (PBMCs), taken at new diagnosis, from a patient treated with antithyroid drugs. These receptors originate from a woman in her 30s with Graves disease.

This clonotype was detected ten times or more. The chain recombines TRBV20-1 with TRBJ2-7, with D perhaps given as TRBD1 or TRBD2 (5 bases each). The length of the CDR3 is 15 residues. V was cut by 4 bases and J by 0 bases, with 16 bases left in between. The germline CDR1 and CDR2 sequences are DFQATT and SNEGSKA (reference sequence). The CDR3, as DNA: TGCAGTGCTACATTAGACCTGGGGGACTCCTACGAGCAGTACTTC. Residues: CSATLDLGDSYEQYF.

This clonotype has just a few counts. The gene calls are TRBV20-1 and TRBJ2-1; 10 bases are a match to TRBD1. V dropped 5 bases and J dropped 2; count of bases not matched to a gene: 12. CDR1 and CDR2 from the germline V gene are DFQATT and SNEGSKA (reference sequence). The CDR3 extends over 17 amino acids. CDR3 amino acids: CSALGDRGQSTYNEQFF. CDR3 DNA: TGCAGTGCTTTAGGGGACAGGGGACAATCCACCTACAATGAGCAGTTCTTC.

J is TRBJ1-5 and V is TRBV27, with D possibly being TRBD1 (5 bases). There are 15 residues in the CDR3. Trimming removed 8 bases from V and 1 base from J, with 15 bases in between. Germline CDR1 is MNHEY and CDR2 is SMNVEV (reference sequence). CDR3 sequence reads: CASAPGGGSNQPQHF. The CDR3 coding sequence is TGTGCCAGCGCACCGGGCGGGGGAAGCAATCAGCCCCAGCATTTT.

The table lists this clonotype with many counts. The chain uses TRBV30 and TRBJ2-7; unclear D gene. Germline lookup yields CDR1 GTSNPN and CDR2 SVGIG (reference sequence). The CDR3 runs to 13 residues. Trimming left V 2 bases short and J 3 bases short, with 11 bases between. The CDR3 DNA is TGTGCCTGGAGTATAGGCGACGTCTACGAGCAGTACTTC. Translation: CAWSIGDVYEQYF.

A single count supports this clonotype. This chain joins TRBV3-1 and TRBJ1-1; D is possibly TRBD1 (5 bases). Germline V gives CDR1 LGHDT, CDR2 YNNKEL (reference sequence). The V and J ends lost 1 base and 4 bases respectively, with 10 bases between them. CDR3 size: 14 residues. The CDR3, as DNA: TGTGCCAGCAGCCAAGTCACGGGGGGCACTGAAGCTTTCTTT. Translation: CASSQVTGGTEAFF.

This clonotype turned up a few times. The chain joins TRBV20-1 to TRBJ1-2; D call uncertain. Trimming took 0 bases from V and 6 from J, leaving 11 bases between them. This CDR3 region has 13 residues. The germline CDR1 and CDR2 sequences are DFQATT and SNEGSKA (reference sequence). The CDR3, as DNA: TGCAGTGCTAGAGATGAGGCGCGGGATGGCTACACCTTC. Its translation: CSARDEARDGYTF.

Note on this clonotype: An end of the junction differs from the germline gene, which may be a read error. The rearrangement links TRBV29-1 to TRBJ2-1; D is ambiguous. CDR3 length: 13 amino acids. Germline V CDR1 and CDR2: SQVTM, ANQGSEA. The chain's CDR3 is CSAPSGPDNEQSF. Written as DNA, the CDR3 is TGCAGCGCTCCCTCGGGCCCAGACAATGAGCAGTCCTTC.

This clonotype was counted ten times or more. This chain joins TRBV11-2 and TRBJ2-7; D is tentatively TRBD1 or TRBD2 (5 bases each). Germline values: CDR1 SGHAT, CDR2 FQNNGV. Trimming cost V 5 bases and J 7 bases, with 15 bases left between them. The CDR3 consists of 13 residues. The CDR3 sequence: CASSKAGSEEQYF. In nucleotides, the CDR3 is TGTGCCAGCAGCAAAGCAGGGAGTGAAGAGCAGTACTTC.

This clonotype has only a few counts. This chain connects TRBV4-1 to TRBJ2-7; 7 nucleotides agree with TRBD1. This CDR3 region has 14 residues. Germline trimming cut 4 bases from V and 6 bases from J; bases unmatched to any gene: 9. The germline V gene has CDR1 MGHRA and CDR2 YSYEKL. CDR3 in DNA: TGCGCCAGCAGCCGATCCTTACCAGGGGGCGAGCAGTACTTC. Translating it yields CASSRSLPGGEQYF.

Ten or more counts support this clonotype. V gene TRBV2 combines with J gene TRBJ1-5; D possibly corresponds to TRBD1 (5 bases). In germline, CDR1 is SNHLY, CDR2 FYNNEI. V gave up 7 bases and J gave up 7 bases, with 14 bases separating them. The CDR3 loop spans 13 amino acids. Here the CDR3 DNA reads TGTGCCAGCAATCACAGGTTAACACAGCCCCAGCATTTT. Translation: CASNHRLTQPQHF.

This clonotype appeared many times. The rearrangement uses TRBV11-1 and TRBJ2-7, with 8 bases that match TRBD2. The J segment lost 5 bases and the V segment lost 7 bases, leaving 7 bases of the junction unmatched. CDR1 is SGHAT, CDR2 FQDESV, per germline (reference sequence). The CDR3 runs to 13 residues. The CDR3 bases are TGTGCCAGCATGGGGGGACTAGGCGACGAGCAGTACTTC. It codes for CASMGGLGDEQYF.

This clonotype was detected many times. The chain combines TRBV20-1 with TRBJ2-3; 13 bases line up with TRBD2. The V segment lost 0 bases and the J segment 5 bases; nucleotides outside the gene matches: 8. The germline V gene encodes CDR1 DFQATT and CDR2 SNEGSKA (reference sequence). The CDR3 is made up of 17 amino acids. CDR3: CSARDTSGRAGVDTQYF. The CDR3 coding sequence is TGCAGTGCTAGAGATACTAGCGGGAGGGCCGGTGTAGATACGCAGTATTTT.

Comments on this clonotype: Because the CDR3 is missing its conserved closing phenylalanine or tryptophan, this is likely a read error. The chain carries TRBV20-1 and TRBJ2-5; possibly TRBD1 for D (6 bases). The CDR3 consists of 16 residues. V lost 6 bases and J lost 3, with 23 bases in between. CDR1 and CDR2 (germline): DFQATT, SNEGSKA (reference sequence). CDR3 nucleotide sequence: TGCAGTGCGCAGGGGCTGCACCACCACTTAGAAGAGACCCAGTACTCC. It is translated as CSAQGLHHHLEETQYS.

This clonotype was counted only a few times. The V call is TRBV2, the J call TRBJ1-5; D remains unclear. The CDR3 has 14 amino acids. Looked up from germline, CDR1 is SNHLY and CDR2 is FYNNEI. The V end lost 4 bases, the J end lost 2 bases, and 9 bases lay between the germline ends. The CDR3 sequence is CASSGHSGNQPQHF. CDR3 bases: TGTGCCAGCAGTGGTCATAGTGGCAATCAGCCCCAGCATTTT.

This clonotype was detected ten times or more. This chain links TRBV10-2 with TRBJ2-5; tentatively, D is TRBD1 (5 bases). Between the trimmed V and J ends, which lost 1 base and 2 bases, there was a span of 14 bases. The CDR3 runs 16 residues. CDR1 and CDR2 from the germline V gene are WSHSY and SAAADI. CDR3 nucleotides: TGCGCCAGCAGTGAGTTCGTAGGACAATTACAAGAGACCCAGTACTTC. Translating gives CASSEFVGQLQETQYF.

The V and J genes are TRBV9 and TRBJ2-7, with 7 bases aligning to TRBD1. V lost 4 bases and J lost 6; bases outside the gene matches: 10. CDR1 is SGDLS, CDR2 YYNGEE, per germline. CDR3 length equals 14 residues. The CDR3 region has the DNA TGTGCCAGCAGCCCAACAGGGACAGAGACCGAGCAGTACTTC. It specifies CASSPTGTETEQYF.

The genes are TRBV6-1 and TRBJ1-2; 8 bases fit TRBD1. With 8 bases clipped from V and 4 bases from J, the junction kept 15 bases outside the gene matches. The CDR3 runs to 16 residues. Germline CDR1 MNHNS, CDR2 SASEGT. As DNA, the CDR3 is TGTGCCAGCGGGACAGGTGTTCGGTCACTAGCCTATGGCTACACCTTC. Translated, it gives CASGTGVRSLAYGYTF.

This clonotype was observed at least ten times. This rearrangement joins TRBV9 to TRBJ2-5; D gene uncertain. V lost 0 bases, J lost 1 base, and 7 bases lay in between. Germline lookup yields CDR1 SGDLS and CDR2 YYNGEE. This CDR3 has 14 residues. CDR3 nucleotides: TGTGCCAGCAGCGTAGTGCCCTCCCAAGAGACCCAGTACTTC. It codes for CASSVVPSQETQYF.

On this clonotype: This may be a read error, as it is one base from a much larger clone. The chain has TRBV7-4 and TRBJ1-5; 9 bases match TRBD1. CDR1 and CDR2 from the germline V gene are SGHVT and SQSDAQ. The CDR3 extends over 16 amino acids. CDR3 in amino acids: CVSTKGLTGGSQPQHF. The CDR3 coding sequence is TGTGTCAGCACCAAAGGGCTGACAGGGGGGAGTCAGCCCCAGCATTTT.

Many counts were recorded for this clonotype. The chain recombines TRBV15 with TRBJ1-1, with a weak D call TRBD1 (5 bases). The V gene's germline CDR1 is LNHNV and CDR2 YYDKDF (reference sequence). The V and J ends lost 1 base and 1 base respectively, with 10 bases between them. CDR3 length: 15 residues. The CDR3 loop is CATSRGSRGNTEAFF. CDR3 in DNA: TGTGCCACCAGCAGAGGTTCAAGGGGGAACACTGAAGCTTTCTTT.

V and J are TRBV29-1 and TRBJ2-2, with D perhaps matching TRBD1 (6 bases). The V and J ends lost 4 bases and 2 bases respectively, with 11 bases between them. This CDR3 is built from 14 residues. The V gene's germline CDR1 is SQVTM and CDR2 ANQGSEA. The CDR3 nucleotides are TGCAGCGTTGCTCGGGACACCAACACCGGGGAGCTGTTTTTT. Translating it yields CSVARDTNTGELFF.

As for this clonotype: Given a much more abundant clone one base away, this may be a read error. V is TRBV3-1 and J is TRBJ1-1; D might be TRBD1 (6 bases). In germline, CDR1 is LGHDT, CDR2 YNNKEL (reference sequence). The CDR3 spans 13 residues. This CDR3 reads CASRQDWGQEAFF. CDR3 nucleotide sequence: TGTGCCAGCCGCCAAGATTGGGGACAAGAAGCTTTCTTT.

At least ten counts were recorded for this clonotype. V usage is TRBV27 and J usage is TRBJ1-5; D gene unclear. CDR3 length equals 16 residues. V lost 5 bases and J lost 0, with 14 bases in between. Looked up from germline, CDR1 is MNHEY and CDR2 is SMNVEV (reference sequence). This CDR3 is CASSLGRQVSNQPQHF. The CDR3 region has the DNA TGTGCCAGCAGTCTCGGTAGGCAGGTTAGCAATCAGCCCCAGCATTTT.

This clonotype was observed at least ten times. The chain has TRBV11-3 and TRBJ2-1, with TRBD2 identical over 13 bases. Germline V CDR1 and CDR2: SGHNT, YENEEA. The CDR3 runs to 16 residues. V was clipped by 4 bases and J by 2 bases; unmatched bases: 2. This chain's CDR3 is CASSYGTSGAYNEQFF. The CDR3 bases are TGTGCCAGCAGCTACGGGACTAGCGGGGCCTACAATGAGCAGTTCTTC.

The sample holds many counts of this clonotype. The V call is TRBV20-1, the J call TRBJ2-3; 8 bases are shared with TRBD2. The germline gives CDR1 DFQATT, CDR2 SNEGSKA (reference sequence). The CDR3 consists of 15 residues. V was pared by 6 bases and J by 0 bases, with 8 bases of the junction left unmatched. The CDR3 DNA is TGCAGTGCAAAACCTACTAGCGGAAGCACAGATACGCAGTATTTT. Amino acids: CSAKPTSGSTDTQYF.

This clonotype appeared many times. The V call is TRBV18, the J call TRBJ2-7, with 12 nucleotides matching TRBD2. The CDR3 length is 16 residues. Trimming cost V 3 bases and J 7 bases; bases outside gene matches: 10. Germline V CDR1 and CDR2: KGHSH, LQKENI. CDR3 bases: TGTGCCAGCTCACCCCTACAGACTAGCGGGAGTGGGGAGCAGTACTTC. It translates to CASSPLQTSGSGEQYF.

This clonotype was recorded at least ten times. The chain has TRBV5-6 and TRBJ1-5, with 10 bases aligning to TRBD1. The junction had 12 bases not matched to a gene; V was cut back by 4 bases and J by 5 bases. The CDR3 has 17 amino acids. Germline V gene data show CDR1 as SGHDT and CDR2 as YYEEEE. The CDR3 spells CASSLRVGTGAYQPQHF. The CDR3 coding sequence is TGTGCCAGCAGCCTAAGGGTTGGGACAGGGGCCTATCAGCCCCAGCATTTT.